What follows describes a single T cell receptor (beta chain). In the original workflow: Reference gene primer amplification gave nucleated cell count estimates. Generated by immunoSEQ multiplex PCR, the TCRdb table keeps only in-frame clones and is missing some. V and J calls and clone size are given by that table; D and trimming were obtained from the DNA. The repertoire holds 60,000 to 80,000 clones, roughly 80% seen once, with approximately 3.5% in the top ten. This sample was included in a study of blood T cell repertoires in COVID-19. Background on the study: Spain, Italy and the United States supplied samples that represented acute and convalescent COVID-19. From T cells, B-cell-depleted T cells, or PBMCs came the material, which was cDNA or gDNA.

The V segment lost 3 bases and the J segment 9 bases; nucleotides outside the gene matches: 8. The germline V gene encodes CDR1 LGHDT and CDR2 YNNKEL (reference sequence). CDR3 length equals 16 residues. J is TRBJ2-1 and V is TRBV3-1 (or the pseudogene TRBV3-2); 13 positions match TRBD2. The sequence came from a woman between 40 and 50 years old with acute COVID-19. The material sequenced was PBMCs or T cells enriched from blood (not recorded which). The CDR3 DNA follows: TGTGCCAGCAGCCACCAACTAGCGGGAGGGCCGGGTGAGCAGTTCTTC. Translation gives CASSHQLAGGPGEQFF.